Sequencing of this TCR beta chain was carried out in a study of blood T cell repertoires in COVID-19. Study summary: T cells, B-cell-depleted T cells, or PBMCs provided the cDNA or gDNA that served as material.

The method was immunoSEQ multiplex PCR; TCRdb's version includes in-frame clones alone and lacks a portion of them. In the table there are nearly 250,000 clones, roughly 79% of which are singletons. This CDR3 region has 15 residues. Germline V CDR1 and CDR2: SEHNR, FQNEAQ (reference sequence). With V trimmed by 1 base and J by 5 bases, 5 bases remained unmatched. The sequence was collected from an elderly woman with acute or convalescent COVID-19. This chain joins TRBV7-9 and TRBJ2-3; 8 bases match TRBD1. The sequenced sample was peripheral blood. In DNA form, the CDR3 reads TGTGCCAGCAGCTTAGTTGGACAGGGAAAAGATACGCAGTATTTT. Translated: CASSLVGQGKDTQYF. Drawing the rest from reference TRBV7-9 and TRBJ2-3, the complete variable domain is DTGVSQNPRHKITKRGQNVTFRCDPISEHNRLYWYRQTLGQGPEFLTYFQNEAQLEKSRLLSDRFSAERPKGSFSTLEIQRTEQGDSAMYLCASSLVGQGKDTQYFGPGTRLTVL.